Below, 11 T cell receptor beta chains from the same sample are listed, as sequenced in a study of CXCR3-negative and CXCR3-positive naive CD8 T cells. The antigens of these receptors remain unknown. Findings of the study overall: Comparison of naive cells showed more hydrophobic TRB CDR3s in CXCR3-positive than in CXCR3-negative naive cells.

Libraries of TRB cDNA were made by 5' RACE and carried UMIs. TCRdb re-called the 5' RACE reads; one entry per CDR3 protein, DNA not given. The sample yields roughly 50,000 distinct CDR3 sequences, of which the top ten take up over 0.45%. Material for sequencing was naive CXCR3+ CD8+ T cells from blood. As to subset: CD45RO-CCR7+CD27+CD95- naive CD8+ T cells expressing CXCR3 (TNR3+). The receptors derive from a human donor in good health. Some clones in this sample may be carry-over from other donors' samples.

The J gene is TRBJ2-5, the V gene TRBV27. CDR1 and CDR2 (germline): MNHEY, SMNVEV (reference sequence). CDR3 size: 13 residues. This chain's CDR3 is CASNGRDQETQYF.

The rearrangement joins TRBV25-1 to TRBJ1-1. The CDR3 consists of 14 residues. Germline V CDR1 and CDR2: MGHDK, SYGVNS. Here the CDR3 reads CASSQRGMNTEAFF. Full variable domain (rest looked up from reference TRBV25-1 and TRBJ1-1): EADIYQTPRYLVIGTGKKITLECSQTMGHDKMYWYQQDPGMELHLIHYSYGVNSTEKGDLSSESTVSRIRTEHFPLTLESARPSHTSQYLCASSQRGMNTEAFFGQGTRLTVV.

The CDR3 protein is CASSPGTSGRGELFF. The chain couples TRBV11-2 to TRBJ2-2; the TRBD2 assignment by TCRdb is unverifiable without DNA. The CDR3 is 15 residues long. From germline, CDR1 is SGHAT and CDR2 FQNNGV.

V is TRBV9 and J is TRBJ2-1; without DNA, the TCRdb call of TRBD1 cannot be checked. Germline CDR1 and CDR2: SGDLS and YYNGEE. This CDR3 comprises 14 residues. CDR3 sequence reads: CASSLEGGTYEQFF.

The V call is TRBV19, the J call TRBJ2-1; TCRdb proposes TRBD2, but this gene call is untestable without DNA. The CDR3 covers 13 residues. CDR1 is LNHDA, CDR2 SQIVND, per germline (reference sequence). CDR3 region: CASSMAGGTEQFF.

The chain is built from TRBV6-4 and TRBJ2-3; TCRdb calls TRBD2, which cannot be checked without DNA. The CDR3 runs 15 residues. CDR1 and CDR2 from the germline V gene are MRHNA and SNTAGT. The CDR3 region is CASSDTSGGADTQYF.

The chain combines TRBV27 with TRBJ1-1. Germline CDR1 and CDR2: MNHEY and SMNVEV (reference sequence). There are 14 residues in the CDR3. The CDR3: CASREGRMNTEAFF.

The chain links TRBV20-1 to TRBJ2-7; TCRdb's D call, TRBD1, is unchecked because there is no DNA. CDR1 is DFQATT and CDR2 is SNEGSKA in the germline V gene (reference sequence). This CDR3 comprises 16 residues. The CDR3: CSARDRDRSSSYEQYF.

CDR3 amino acids: CASGSTADRRTEAFF. V and J are TRBV11-3 and TRBJ1-1. In germline, CDR1 is SGHNT, CDR2 YENEEA. The CDR3 runs to 15 residues.

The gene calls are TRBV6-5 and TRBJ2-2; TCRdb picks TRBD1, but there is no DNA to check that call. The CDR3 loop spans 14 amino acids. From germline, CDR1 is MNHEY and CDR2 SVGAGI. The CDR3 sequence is CASSLTGYTGELFF.

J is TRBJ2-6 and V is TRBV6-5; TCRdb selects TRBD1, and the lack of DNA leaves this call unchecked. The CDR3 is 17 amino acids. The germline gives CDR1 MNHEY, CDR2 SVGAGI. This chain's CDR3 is CASQDREDPAGANVLTF.